This entry lists 25 T cell receptor beta chains sequenced from one sample in a study of cytomegalovirus exposure and HLA in healthy donors. The primer mix had 60 Vbeta and 13 Jbeta primers. The method was immunoSEQ multiplex PCR; TCRdb's version includes in-frame clones alone and lacks a portion of them. This table has 85,000 to 120,000 clones, 71% appearing once. Sequenced material: PBMCs. The receptors were gathered from a female donor in good health and CMV-seronegative.

The V and J genes are TRBV30 and TRBJ1-1; D uncertain. Germline values: CDR1 GTSNPN, CDR2 SVGIG (reference sequence). Trimming shortened V by 4 bases and J by 1 base, and 7 bases separated the two germline ends. The CDR3 runs 12 residues. The CDR3 DNA sequence: TGTGCCTGGAATGTCCGGAACACTGAAGCTTTCTTT. Residues: CAWNVRNTEAFF. The entire variable domain, with the rest obtained from reference TRBV30 and TRBJ1-1, is as follows: SQTIHQWPATLVQPVGSPLSLECTVEGTSNPNLYWYRQAAGRGLQLLFYSVGIGQISSEVPQNLSASRPQDRQFILSSKKLLLSDSGFYLCAWNVRNTEAFFGQGTRLTVV.

The rearrangement joins TRBV14 to TRBJ2-1, with 7 bases fitting TRBD2. Trimming removed 8 bases from V and 0 bases from J; junction bases left unmatched: 7. Germline lookup yields CDR1 SGHDN and CDR2 FVKESK. This CDR3 spans 15 amino acids. CDR3 bases: TGTGCCAGCTTACTGGGGGACTACTCCTACAATGAGCAGTTCTTC. Translation: CASLLGDYSYNEQFF.

This clone appeared a few times. The chain carries TRBV6-4 and TRBJ1-1; D is unresolved. This CDR3 is 15 amino acids long. Per germline, CDR1 MRHNA and CDR2 SNTAGT. Trimming took 5 bases from V and 1 from J, leaving 14 bases between them. Here the CDR3 DNA reads TGTGCCAGCAGTCCCTCGGCAGGCCCGAACACTGAAGCTTTCTTT. Its translation: CASSPSAGPNTEAFF.

This clone was recorded only once. The chain couples TRBV4-1 to TRBJ1-2; 12 positions match TRBD1. The J segment lost 5 bases and the V segment lost 5 bases, leaving 18 bases of the junction unmatched. Germline assignment: CDR1 MGHRA and CDR2 YSYEKL. This CDR3 is built from 19 residues. The CDR3 protein is CASSSQLWDRGLRGYGYTF. DNA for the CDR3: TGCGCCAGCAGCTCCCAACTGTGGGACAGGGGGCTACGTGGTTATGGCTACACCTTC.

The rearrangement links TRBV6-5 to TRBJ2-5; 7 nucleotides line up with TRBD1. There are 14 residues in the CDR3. The V gene end was trimmed by 5 bases and the J gene end by 1 base; junction bases not matched to a gene: 4. Germline V lookup: CDR1 MNHEY, CDR2 SVGAGI. CDR3 loop: CASSPTGSQETQYF. DNA for the CDR3: TGTGCCAGCAGTCCGACAGGGTCCCAAGAGACCCAGTACTTC.

The V gene is TRBV7-8, the J gene TRBJ1-5; 8 nucleotides align to TRBD1. J lost 5 bases, V lost 4 bases, and 4 bases had no gene match. This CDR3 has 14 amino acids. The germline V gene encodes CDR1 SGHVS and CDR2 FQNEAQ. This CDR3 is CASSWTGLHQPQHF. Here the CDR3 DNA reads TGTGCCAGCAGCTGGACAGGGTTACATCAGCCCCAGCATTTT. Full variable domain (missing parts from reference TRBV7-8 and TRBJ1-5): GAGVSQSPRYKVAKRGQDVALRCDPISGHVSLFWYQQALGQGPEFLTYFQNEAQLDKSGLPSDRFFAERPEGSVSTLKIQRTQQEDSAVYLCASSWTGLHQPQHFGDGTRLSIL.

This clone was seen more than once but under ten times. J is TRBJ1-3 and V is TRBV11-2, with a weak D call TRBD1 (6 bases). Deletions cut 5 bases from V and 2 bases from J, with 16 bases between. CDR3 size: 16 residues. Germline CDR1 and CDR2: SGHAT and FQNNGV. The CDR3 is CASSQNRVLAGNTIYF. The CDR3 DNA reads TGTGCCAGCAGCCAGAACAGGGTTTTGGCTGGAAACACCATATATTTT.

The V gene is TRBV28, the J gene TRBJ2-5; 12 bases are shared with TRBD2. There are 20 residues in the CDR3. Germline V gene sequence: CDR1 MDHEN, CDR2 SYDVKM. J gave up 5 bases and V 0 bases, and 16 bases lay outside the gene matches. The DNA for the CDR3 is TGTGCCAGCAGTTTATGGAATCGACTAGCGGGAGTAAAGGAGATCGAGACCCAGTACTTC. Its protein product is CASSLWNRLAGVKEIETQYF.

The rearrangement joins TRBV6-6 to TRBJ1-2; 8 bases are a match to TRBD1. CDR1 and CDR2 from the germline V gene are MNHNY and SVGAGI (reference sequence). The CDR3 runs 15 residues. V gave up 5 bases and J gave up 2 bases; unmatched junction bases: 7. The CDR3 nucleotides read TGTGCCAGCAGTCTAAGCCGGGACAGGAACTATGGCTACACCTTC. This codes for CASSLSRDRNYGYTF.

This rearrangement joins TRBV10-3 to TRBJ1-1; D perhaps matches TRBD1 (5 bases). The CDR3 consists of 13 residues. CDR1 ENHRY and CDR2 SYGVKD come from the germline V gene. The V end was cut by 5 bases, the J end by 7 bases, with 14 bases between. CDR3 in amino acids: CAISPGFWGEAFF. In DNA, the CDR3 is TGTGCCATCAGTCCAGGGTTTTGGGGTGAAGCTTTCTTT.

The DNA for the CDR3 is TGTGCCAGCAGCCGTTTTCCAGAGGATTCAATTGAAGCTTTCTTT. Translation gives CASSRFPEDSIEAFF. This rearrangement joins TRBV2 to TRBJ1-1; unclear D gene. The germline V gene has CDR1 SNHLY and CDR2 FYNNEI. Trimming stripped 6 bases from V and 7 bases from J, with 21 bases between. The CDR3 has 15 amino acids.

Many counts were recorded for this clone. This chain joins TRBV5-5 and TRBJ2-1, with 7 bases fitting TRBD1. The ends lost 2 bases at V and 10 bases at J; junction bases unmatched: 12. Per the germline V gene, CDR1 is SGHKS and CDR2 is YYEKEE (reference sequence). The CDR3 covers 15 residues. CDR3 loop: CASSFITGASWEQFF. The CDR3 DNA reads as TGTGCCAGCAGCTTCATCACAGGGGCCTCCTGGGAGCAGTTCTTC.

The chain recombines TRBV4-1 with TRBJ2-3, with a possible D match to TRBD2 (6 bases). The CDR3 is 13 amino acids. With 4 bases removed from V and 4 bases from J, the gap between germline ends came to 9 bases. CDR1 and CDR2 (germline): MGHRA, YSYEKL. The CDR3 DNA reads TGCGCCAGCAGCCCTCGACTAGCAGATACGCAGTATTTT. Residues: CASSPRLADTQYF.

This clone was detected a few times. CDR3 DNA sequence: TGTGCCACCAGCAGAGATGGCTGGGCAGGCAAAGCTTTCTTT. This encodes CATSRDGWAGKAFF. The chain joins TRBV15 to TRBJ1-1; no reliable D call. This CDR3 spans 14 amino acids. The ends were cut back, 0 bases at V and 9 bases at J, with 14 bases in the middle. Per the germline V gene, CDR1 is LNHNV and CDR2 is YYDKDF (reference sequence).

The chain employs TRBV7-2 and TRBJ1-1; no clear D. CDR3 size: 13 residues. Germline values: CDR1 SGHTA, CDR2 FQGNSA. The V end was cut by 5 bases, the J end by 10 bases, with 17 bases between. The CDR3 loop reads CASSRSGEGSAFF. The CDR3 region has the DNA TGTGCCAGCAGCCGAAGCGGGGAGGGTTCAGCTTTCTTT.

The chain couples TRBV6-5 to TRBJ2-7; D is unresolved. The V end was cut by 5 bases, the J end by 1 base, with 12 bases between. The CDR3 contains 14 residues. The germline gives CDR1 MNHEY, CDR2 SVGAGI. CDR3 DNA sequence: TGTGCCAGCAGTCCCGACGGAGATTCCTACGAGCAGTACTTC. Residues: CASSPDGDSYEQYF.

The chain employs TRBV5-1 and TRBJ2-1; D possibly corresponds to TRBD2 (5 bases). V shed 1 base and J shed 7 bases, with 18 bases lying between them. Per the germline V gene, CDR1 is SGHRS and CDR2 is YFSETQ. This CDR3 has 16 amino acids. CDR3 sequence (DNA): TGCGCCAGCAGCTTGTTGCCTAGCTGGCAGTTGAATGAGCAGTTCTTC. Translated: CASSLLPSWQLNEQFF.

J is TRBJ2-7 and V is TRBV7-6; possibly TRBD2 for D (6 bases). CDR1 and CDR2 from the germline V gene are SGHVS and FNYEAQ. The CDR3 is made up of 14 amino acids. V was shortened by 1 base and J by 7 bases, with 14 bases between the two germline ends. This chain's CDR3 is CASSLVDGSGEQYF. The CDR3 bases are TGTGCCAGCAGCTTAGTGGACGGGAGCGGTGAGCAGTACTTC. Full variable domain (rest looked up from reference TRBV7-6 and TRBJ2-7): GAGVSQSPRYKVTKRGQDVALRCDPISGHVSLYWYRQALGQGPEFLTYFNYEAQQDKSGLPNDRFSAERPEGSISTLTIQRTEQRDSAMYRCASSLVDGSGEQYFGPGTRLTVT.

The sample holds one count of this clone. The rearrangement uses TRBV2 and TRBJ2-1; 9 nucleotides agree with TRBD1. Germline CDR1 reads SNHLY; CDR2 reads FYNNEI. V lost 5 bases, J lost 4 bases, and 6 bases stayed unmatched. CDR3 size: 15 residues. The DNA for the CDR3 is TGTGCCAGCAGTCTCCGGGACAGGGCATACAATGAGCAGTTCTTC. Protein sequence: CASSLRDRAYNEQFF.

CDR3 DNA sequence: TGTGCCAGCAACGAGGCCACGGGTGGCTACACCTTC. Translated, it gives CASNEATGGYTF. The V and J genes are TRBV2 and TRBJ1-2, with D unclear. This CDR3 has 12 amino acids. Per germline, CDR1 SNHLY and CDR2 FYNNEI. V lost 7 bases and J lost 7, with 13 bases in between.

This clone was observed a few times. The rearrangement links TRBV6-5 to TRBJ2-1, with TRBD2 matching over 9 bases. The CDR3 sequence is 15 residues long. Germline assignment: CDR1 MNHEY and CDR2 SVGAGI. V dropped 7 bases and J dropped 4; count of bases not matched to a gene: 8. The CDR3: CASIGSGGGYNEQFF. The CDR3 nucleotides read TGTGCCAGCATCGGTAGCGGGGGCGGGTACAATGAGCAGTTCTTC.

This chain connects TRBV28 to TRBJ2-1; 8 positions match TRBD2. This CDR3 region has 14 residues. CDR1 is MDHEN, CDR2 SYDVKM, per germline. V lost 2 bases to trimming and J lost 6 bases; unmatched junction nucleotides: 3. The CDR3 DNA sequence: TGTGCCAGCAGTTTAGGTCGGGAGGGCAATGAGCAGTTCTTC. Translation gives CASSLGREGNEQFF.

The chain uses TRBV5-4 and TRBJ2-7; TRBD1 might be the D (6 bases). Trimming stripped 0 bases from V and 3 bases from J, with 13 bases between. CDR1 is SGHNT, CDR2 YYREEE, per germline (reference sequence). This CDR3 spans 15 amino acids. The CDR3 DNA reads as TGTGCCAGCAGCTTGGAGGACAGAAATAACTACGAGCAGTACTTC. Translated, it gives CASSLEDRNNYEQYF. Filled out from reference TRBV5-4 and TRBJ2-7, the complete variable domain reads ETGVTQSPTHLIKTRGQQVTLRCSSQSGHNTVSWYQQALGQGPQFIFQYYREEENGRGNFPPRFSGLQFPNYSSELNVNALELDDSALYLCASSLEDRNNYEQYFGPGTRLTVT.

This clone showed up just once. The genes are TRBV11-2 and TRBJ1-1; D is unresolved. The CDR3 totals 13 residues. The V end was cut by 3 bases, the J end by 2 bases, with 7 bases between. Germline lookup yields CDR1 SGHAT and CDR2 FQNNGV. The CDR3 region is CASSFRQNTEAFF. CDR3 in DNA: TGTGCCAGCAGCTTCAGACAAAACACTGAAGCTTTCTTT.

The chain links TRBV7-2 to TRBJ2-5; 11 positions match TRBD2. This CDR3 has 15 amino acids. CDR1 and CDR2 (germline): SGHTA, FQGNSA. The V gene end was trimmed by 5 bases and the J gene end by 4 bases; junction bases not matched to a gene: 6. CDR3 region: CASSRGTSGPETQYF. The DNA of the CDR3 is TGTGCCAGCAGCCGGGGGACTAGCGGACCAGAGACCCAGTACTTC.